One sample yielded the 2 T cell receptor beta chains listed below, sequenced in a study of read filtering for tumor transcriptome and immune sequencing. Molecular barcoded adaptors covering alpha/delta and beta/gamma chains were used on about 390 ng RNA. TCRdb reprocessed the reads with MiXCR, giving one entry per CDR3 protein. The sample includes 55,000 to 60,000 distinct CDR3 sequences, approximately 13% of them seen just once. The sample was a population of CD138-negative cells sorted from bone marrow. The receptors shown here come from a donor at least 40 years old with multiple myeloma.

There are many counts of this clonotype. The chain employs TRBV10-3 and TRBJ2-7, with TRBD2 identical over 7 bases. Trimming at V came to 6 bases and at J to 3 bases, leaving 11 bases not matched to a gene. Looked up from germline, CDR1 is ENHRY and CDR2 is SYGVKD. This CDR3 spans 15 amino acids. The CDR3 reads CAISSPGGGNYEQYF. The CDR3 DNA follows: TGTGCCATCAGCTCTCCTGGGGGGGGGAACTACGAGCAGTACTTC.

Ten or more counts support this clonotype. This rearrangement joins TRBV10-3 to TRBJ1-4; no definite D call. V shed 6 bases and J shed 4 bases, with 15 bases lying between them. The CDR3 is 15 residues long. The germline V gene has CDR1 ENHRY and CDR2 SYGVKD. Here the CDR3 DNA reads TGTGCCATCAGAACCGACCGGGTGGATAATGAAAAACTGTTTTTT. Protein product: CAIRTDRVDNEKLFF.